The 17 T cell receptor beta chains given below trace back to one sample, sequenced in a study of blood T cell repertoires in COVID-19. Sequencing used immunoSEQ multiplex PCR; TCRdb keeps in-frame clones, though not all of them. The sample holds about 150,000 clones, about 85% seen once. Material: peripheral blood. Every receptor here comes from a woman in her sixties or seventies with COVID-19, enrolled during active disease.

The V call is TRBV30, the J call TRBJ2-7; 9 nucleotides agree with TRBD2. The junction had 6 bases not matched to a gene; V was cut back by 0 bases and J by 3 bases. Germline V CDR1 and CDR2: GTSNPN, SVGIG (reference sequence). CDR3 length equals 15 residues. Here the CDR3 reads CAWSVGLAGNYEQYV. In DNA form, the CDR3 reads TGTGCCTGGAGTGTAGGGCTAGCGGGGAACTACGAGCAGTACGTC.

This rearrangement joins TRBV10-2 to TRBJ1-3; D not certain. V was cut by 0 bases and J by 1 base, with 10 bases left in between. The CDR3 extends over 16 amino acids. Germline CDR1 is WSHSY and CDR2 is SAAADI. The CDR3 bases are TGCGCCAGCAGTGAGTCGACTCTTTTTTCTGGAAACACCATATATTTT. This translates into CASSESTLFSGNTIYF.

The chain recombines TRBV7-9 with TRBJ1-3; no firm D call. V lost 1 base and J lost 1, with 5 bases in between. This CDR3 is 14 amino acids long. CDR1 is SEHNR and CDR2 is FQNEAQ in the germline V gene (reference sequence). DNA for the CDR3: TGTGCCAGCAGCTTAGGAACTTCTGGAAACACCATATATTTT. Encoded protein: CASSLGTSGNTIYF.

V is TRBV9 and J is TRBJ1-5; D gene uncertain. CDR3 length: 13 residues. Trimming took off 3 bases at V and 0 bases at J, with 4 bases between the two ends. The V gene's germline CDR1 is SGDLS and CDR2 YYNGEE. The CDR3, as DNA: TGTGCCAGCAGCGCACTTAGCAATCAGCCCCAGCATTTT. Its translation is CASSALSNQPQHF.

The chain recombines TRBV7-2 with TRBJ1-2, with 7 bases fitting TRBD1. CDR3 length: 18 amino acids. V was pared by 1 base and J by 2 bases, with 13 bases of the junction left unmatched. CDR1 and CDR2 from the germline V gene are SGHTA and FQGNSA. CDR3 nucleotides: TGTGCCAGCAGCTTAGACCCGTACTCCGGGACAGACAACTATGGCTACACCTTC. This translates into CASSLDPYSGTDNYGYTF.

This clone was recorded a few times. This chain joins TRBV5-8 and TRBJ1-4, with D hard to call. Germline V CDR1 and CDR2: SGHTS, YDEGEE. Trimming shortened V by 0 bases and J by 6 bases, and 12 bases separated the two germline ends. The CDR3 loop spans 15 amino acids. The CDR3 region is CASSLGLTSYEKLFF. The CDR3, as DNA: TGTGCCAGCAGCTTGGGACTCACGTCCTATGAAAAACTGTTTTTT. The variable domain in full, completed from reference TRBV5-8 and TRBJ1-4, reads EAGVTQSPTHLIKTRGQQATLRCSPISGHTSVYWYQQALGLGLQFLLWYDEGEERNRGNFPPRFSGRQFPNYSSELNVNALELEDSALYLCASSLGLTSYEKLFFGSGTQLSVL.

This clone came up once. The chain is built from TRBV7-6 and TRBJ2-5; possibly TRBD2 for D (7 bases). This CDR3 has 16 amino acids. Trimming left V 2 bases short and J 5 bases short, with 18 bases between. Germline-derived CDR1 and CDR2 are SGHVS and FNYEAQ. CDR3 loop: CASSLSGAGDGETQYF. The CDR3 DNA follows: TGTGCCAGCAGCTTATCAGGGGCGGGAGACGGGGAGACCCAGTACTTC. The full variable domain, with the rest looked up from reference TRBV7-6 and TRBJ2-5, is GAGVSQSPRYKVTKRGQDVALRCDPISGHVSLYWYRQALGQGPEFLTYFNYEAQQDKSGLPNDRFSAERPEGSISTLTIQRTEQRDSAMYRCASSLSGAGDGETQYFGPGTRLLVL.

This rearrangement joins TRBV7-3 to TRBJ2-1; 8 bases are a match to TRBD1. Germline CDR1 and CDR2: SGHTA and FQGTGA. This CDR3 region has 16 residues. V lost 1 base and J lost 3; bases outside the gene matches: 5. CDR3 sequence (DNA): TGTGCCAGCAGCTTAATCGGTACAGGGGGCTACAATGAGCAGTTCTTC. It yields the protein CASSLIGTGGYNEQFF.

On this clone itself: Distinct nucleotide sequences in the sample also encode this CDR3. The rearrangement links TRBV19 to TRBJ2-7; the match to TRBD1 covers 9 bases. This CDR3 is built from 15 residues. The V and J ends lost 1 base and 4 bases, in that order; junction bases with no gene match: 5. Germline values: CDR1 LNHDA, CDR2 SQIVND (reference sequence). The CDR3: CASSIAGQGLYEQYF. CDR3 DNA sequence: TGTGCCAGTAGTATAGCGGGACAGGGCTTGTACGAGCAGTACTTC.

The chain uses TRBV7-8 and TRBJ1-2, with a tentative D call TRBD1 (6 bases). Germline values: CDR1 SGHVS, CDR2 FQNEAQ. The CDR3 runs to 15 residues. The V gene lost 5 bases and the J gene lost 0 bases, with 13 bases spanning the gap. The chain's CDR3 is CASSTGQSPNYGYTF. The CDR3 region has the DNA TGTGCCAGCAGCACAGGACAGAGCCCTAACTATGGCTACACCTTC.

The chain is built from TRBV7-9 and TRBJ2-1; D is unclear. CDR1 is SEHNR, CDR2 FQNEAQ, per germline (reference sequence). This CDR3 has 14 amino acids. Trimming took 2 bases from V and 4 from J, leaving 9 bases between them. CDR3 DNA sequence: TGTGCCAGCAGCTTATCCCCCCCATACAATGAGCAGTTCTTC. This gives the protein CASSLSPPYNEQFF.

The V gene is TRBV9, the J gene TRBJ1-1; TRBD1 is a possible D gene (6 bases). Looked up from germline, CDR1 is SGDLS and CDR2 is YYNGEE. The CDR3 has 14 residues. V lost 2 bases, J lost 1 base, and 9 bases lay in between. DNA of the CDR3: TGTGCCAGCAGCGTGGGGGCTTGGAACACTGAAGCTTTCTTT. Translating it yields CASSVGAWNTEAFF.

As for this clone: An end of the junction does not agree with germline; a read error may underlie this. The chain recombines TRBV7-7 with TRBJ2-2; 14 nucleotides line up with TRBD2. The CDR3 covers 17 residues. The germline gives CDR1 SSHAT, CDR2 FNYEAQ (reference sequence). CDR3 nucleotides: TGTGCTAGCAGCTCGACTAGCGGGAGGGTAAACACCGGGGAGCTGTTTTTT. It codes for CASSSTSGRVNTGELFF.

V and J are TRBV19 and TRBJ2-2; 7 bases align to TRBD1. Trimming cost V 10 bases and J 5 bases; bases outside gene matches: 10. The length of the CDR3 is 14 residues. Per germline, CDR1 LNHDA and CDR2 SQIVND (reference sequence). CDR3 coding DNA: TGTGCCACCCAACTCTCGACAGGGACCGGGGAGCTGTTTTTT. Its translation: CATQLSTGTGELFF. Complete variable domain (other parts from reference TRBV19 and TRBJ2-2): DGGITQSPKYLFRKEGQNVTLSCEQNLNHDAMYWYRQDPGQGLRLIYYSQIVNDFQKGDIAEGYSVSREKKESFPLTVTSAQKNPTAFYLCATQLSTGTGELFFGEGSRLTVL.

This clone has a handful of counts. The genes are TRBV5-1 and TRBJ1-4; the D is unclear. CDR1 is SGHRS and CDR2 is YFSETQ in the germline V gene. The CDR3 sequence is 14 residues long. Trimming took off 1 base at V and 5 bases at J, with 9 bases between the two ends. The CDR3 protein is CASSLNSQNEKLFF. Here the CDR3 DNA reads TGCGCCAGCAGCTTGAACAGCCAAAATGAAAAACTGTTTTTT.

The chain joins TRBV6-2 or TRBV6-3 to TRBJ1-1; tentatively, D is TRBD1 (5 bases). This CDR3 spans 15 amino acids. Germline CDR1 reads MNHEY; CDR2 reads SVGEGT. Trimming pared 2 bases from V and 9 bases from J, leaving 19 bases between. The CDR3 loop reads CASSYPRAQDFKAFF. The DNA of the CDR3 is TGTGCCAGCAGTTACCCCAGGGCACAGGATTTTAAAGCTTTCTTT.

This clone was seen a single time. The chain employs TRBV3-1 (or the pseudogene TRBV3-2) and TRBJ1-1, with a possible D match to TRBD1 (5 bases). The CDR3 consists of 15 residues. CDR1 is LGHDT, CDR2 YNNKEL, per germline (reference sequence). The V gene lost 5 bases and the J gene lost 0 bases, with 13 bases spanning the gap. The CDR3 DNA reads as TGTGCCAGCAGCAGGGCAGGGCTAATGAACACTGAAGCTTTCTTT. Encoded protein: CASSRAGLMNTEAFF.